This T cell receptor beta chain was recorded in a study of shared T cell receptors in the human thymus. Only in-frame clones appear in the TCRdb table, and some are missing; sequencing was by immunoSEQ multiplex PCR. The table includes hundreds of thousands of clones, approximately 89% detected once. This CDR3 is built from 17 residues. Trimming removed 2 bases at V and 1 base at J, with 15 bases between. Germline CDR1 and CDR2: LGHNA and YSLEER. This clone appeared once. This sample also appeared in a second study, on human thymus T cells.

The source material was thymocytes. The chain carries TRBV4-3 and TRBJ1-5; D remains ambiguous. The receptor's source is a boy in the first two years of life with a congenital heart defect. The CDR3 nucleotides are TGCGCCAGCAGCCAACCAGATGGGTGGAGGAGCAATCAGCCCCAGCATTTT. It encodes CASSQPDGWRSNQPQHF.